Below are 29 T cell receptor beta chains sequenced from a single sample in a study of blood T cell repertoires in COVID-19. Measured with immunoSEQ multiplex PCR; TCRdb has only the in-frame clones, and not every one. The sample yields under 200,000 clones, more than 75% seen once. Sequencing was carried out using peripheral blood. The source is a man in his forties with active or convalescent COVID-19.

CDR3 coding DNA: TGTGCCAGCAGCGGACACCTCATGAACACTGAAGCTTTCTTT. Its translation is CASSGHLMNTEAFF. The J gene is TRBJ1-1, the V gene TRBV7-2, with TRBD1 as a possible D gene (5 bases). Germline values: CDR1 SGHTA, CDR2 FQGNSA. Trimming took off 5 bases at V and 0 bases at J, with 10 bases between the two ends. CDR3 length: 14 residues.

The rearrangement links TRBV7-2 to TRBJ2-1; D call uncertain. CDR3 length: 12 amino acids. Deletions cut 7 bases from V and 3 bases from J, with 7 bases between. Per the germline V gene, CDR1 is SGHTA and CDR2 is FQGNSA. The CDR3 spells CASTHSYNEQFF. CDR3 coding DNA: TGTGCCAGCACCCACAGCTACAATGAGCAGTTCTTC.

V usage is TRBV5-1 and J usage is TRBJ1-2; TRBD1 matches at 10 bases. V was pared by 4 bases and J by 2 bases, with 5 bases of the junction left unmatched. The CDR3 totals 15 residues. CDR1 and CDR2 from the germline V gene are SGHRS and YFSETQ. The CDR3 region has the DNA TGCGCCAGCAGCCTAAGACAGGGGGCGAACTATGGCTACACCTTC. Its translation: CASSLRQGANYGYTF. Using reference TRBV5-1 and TRBJ1-2 for the parts outside the CDR3, the full variable domain is KAGVTQTPRYLIKTRGQQVTLSCSPISGHRSVSWYQQTPGQGLQFLFEYFSETQRNKGNFPGRFSGRQFSNSRSEMNVSTLELGDSALYLCASSLRQGANYGYTFGSGTRLTVV.

V gene TRBV4-3 combines with J gene TRBJ1-1, with D unresolved. The germline V gene has CDR1 LGHNA and CDR2 YSLEER. There are 13 residues in the CDR3. V gave up 2 bases and J gave up 1 base, with 5 bases separating them. CDR3 in amino acids: CASSQSGNTEAFF. The CDR3 DNA reads as TGCGCCAGCAGCCAATCAGGGAACACTGAAGCTTTCTTT.

This rearrangement joins TRBV28 to TRBJ2-7, with 8 bases that match TRBD1. The CDR3 extends over 15 amino acids. The germline gives CDR1 MDHEN, CDR2 SYDVKM. Losses at the gene ends were 7 bases for V and 1 base for J; bases not matched to a gene: 9. CDR3 in DNA: TGTGCCAGCATAGGACAGGGCGCGTTGTCCTACGAGCAGTACTTC. This codes for CASIGQGALSYEQYF.

The chain links TRBV5-4 to TRBJ2-5; 10 positions match TRBD2. CDR3 length equals 16 residues. Trimming removed 0 bases from V and 2 bases from J; junction bases left unmatched: 4. CDR1 SGHNT and CDR2 YYREEE come from the germline V gene (reference sequence). The chain's CDR3 is CASSLAPAGGQETQYF. CDR3 coding DNA: TGTGCCAGCAGCTTGGCCCCAGCGGGGGGGCAAGAGACCCAGTACTTC.

V gene TRBV24-1 combines with J gene TRBJ2-2; 11 nucleotides match TRBD2. V lost 4 bases, J lost 3 bases, and 3 bases stayed unmatched. The CDR3 loop spans 16 amino acids. Per germline, CDR1 KGHDR and CDR2 SFDVKD. The CDR3 sequence is CATSEGTSGYTGELFF. DNA of the CDR3: TGTGCCACCAGTGAGGGGACTAGCGGATACACCGGGGAGCTGTTTTTT.

The sample holds a few counts of this clone. The rearrangement joins TRBV28 to TRBJ1-3; 9 bases match TRBD1. Germline values: CDR1 MDHEN, CDR2 SYDVKM. V trimming: 5 bases; J trimming: 4 bases; junction bases outside the gene matches: 12. CDR3 length equals 17 residues. CDR3 amino acids: CASSSTPQGARGNTIYF. CDR3 nucleotides: TGTGCCAGCAGTAGTACTCCACAGGGGGCGCGGGGAAACACCATATATTTT.

The chain is built from TRBV12-5 and TRBJ1-5; D perhaps matches TRBD1 (6 bases). Trimming stripped 6 bases from V and 3 bases from J, with 12 bases between. CDR1 and CDR2 from the germline V gene are LGHNT and FRNRAP. The CDR3 consists of 14 residues. The CDR3 DNA is TGTGCTAGTGGGAAGGGACACAACAATCAGCCCCAGCATTTT. Amino acid sequence: CASGKGHNNQPQHF. The full variable domain, with the rest looked up from reference TRBV12-5 and TRBJ1-5, is DARVTQTPRHKVTEMGQEVTMRCQPILGHNTVFWYRQTMMQGLELLAYFRNRAPLDDSGMPKDRFSAEMPDATLATLKIQPSEPRDSAVYFCASGKGHNNQPQHFGDGTRLSIL.

The rearrangement uses TRBV3-1 (or the pseudogene TRBV3-2) and TRBJ2-7, with 10 bases identical to TRBD1. The CDR3 contains 15 residues. Germline V lookup: CDR1 LGHDT, CDR2 YNNKEL (reference sequence). V trimming: 4 bases; J trimming: 4 bases; junction bases outside the gene matches: 7. CDR3 residues: CASSPQRQGAYEQYF. CDR3 sequence (DNA): TGTGCCAGCAGCCCGCAGAGACAGGGGGCATACGAGCAGTACTTC.

V usage is TRBV5-1 and J usage is TRBJ2-3; 10 nucleotides align to TRBD2. V lost 1 base to trimming and J lost 0 bases; unmatched junction nucleotides: 8. This CDR3 comprises 18 residues. Germline V CDR1 and CDR2: SGHRS, YFSETQ. The DNA for the CDR3 is TGCGCCAGCAGCTTGAGCGGGGGGGACACAACTAGCACAGATACGCAGTATTTT. Translation gives CASSLSGGDTTSTDTQYF.

The chain carries TRBV9 and TRBJ2-1, with 12 positions matching TRBD1. The CDR3 has 16 residues. With 4 bases clipped from V and 5 bases from J, the junction kept 7 bases outside the gene matches. Germline V gene lookup returns CDR1 SGDLS and CDR2 YYNGEE. Written as DNA, the CDR3 is TGTGCCAGCAGCAAGCGGGGGACAGGGGGCGACAATGAGCAGTTCTTC. Its protein product is CASSKRGTGGDNEQFF.

The V call is TRBV2, the J call TRBJ2-1; 12 bases are a match to TRBD2. V shed 5 bases and J 9 bases; nucleotides not matched to a gene: 5. CDR3 length: 14 residues. Germline CDR1 and CDR2: SNHLY and FYNNEI. CDR3 residues: CASSYMTSGGEQFF. CDR3 DNA: TGTGCCAGCAGTTACATGACTAGCGGGGGTGAGCAGTTCTTC.

This clone was seen a single time. The chain has TRBV9 and TRBJ2-5, with 7 nucleotides matching TRBD1. This CDR3 is built from 15 residues. V trimming: 0 bases; J trimming: 4 bases; junction bases outside the gene matches: 6. Germline loops: CDR1 SGDLS, CDR2 YYNGEE. The CDR3 protein is CASSVGEGARETQYF. The CDR3, as DNA: TGTGCCAGCAGCGTAGGTGAGGGGGCCCGAGAGACCCAGTACTTC.

The rearrangement joins TRBV5-1 to TRBJ2-3; no clear D gene. The V gene lost 0 bases and the J gene lost 3 bases, with 8 bases spanning the gap. Germline V gives CDR1 SGHRS, CDR2 YFSETQ. The CDR3 runs to 14 residues. The CDR3 nucleotides read TGCGCCAGCAGCTTGGGCCAGGCAACAGATACGCAGTATTTT. The encoded protein is CASSLGQATDTQYF.

The chain couples TRBV18 to TRBJ1-1, with 9 bases identical to TRBD1. Germline CDR1 and CDR2: KGHSH and LQKENI. The CDR3 covers 17 residues. The trim removed 2 bases at V and 2 bases at J, leaving 9 bases unmatched. The DNA of the CDR3 is TGTGCCAGCTCACCAGGACACAGGGGGCGAGCAAACACTGAAGCTTTCTTT. Protein product: CASSPGHRGRANTEAFF.

This chain uses TRBV7-8 with TRBJ2-3; 7 bases fit TRBD2. Germline CDR1 reads SGHVS; CDR2 reads FQNEAQ. This CDR3 contains 16 residues. J was trimmed by 0 bases and V by 5 bases; bases with no gene match: 8. The CDR3 sequence: CASSPRLALSTDTQYF. CDR3 bases: TGTGCCAGCAGCCCCCGACTAGCCTTAAGCACAGATACGCAGTATTTT. The full variable domain, its missing parts supplied by reference TRBV7-8 and TRBJ2-3, is GAGVSQSPRYKVAKRGQDVALRCDPISGHVSLFWYQQALGQGPEFLTYFQNEAQLDKSGLPSDRFFAERPEGSVSTLKIQRTQQEDSAVYLCASSPRLALSTDTQYFGPGTRLTVL.

A few counts support this clone. The V gene is TRBV12-3 or TRBV12-4, the J gene TRBJ1-2; D might be TRBD1 (5 bases). The CDR3 is 11 residues long. V lost 6 bases and J lost 7, with 9 bases in between. CDR3: CASRGGSGYTF. The CDR3 DNA reads as TGTGCCAGCAGGGGGGGGAGTGGCTACACCTTC.

The chain has TRBV5-6 and TRBJ2-7, with 8 bases that match TRBD1. From germline, CDR1 is SGHDT and CDR2 YYEEEE. CDR3 length: 13 residues. With 1 base clipped from V and 5 bases from J, the junction kept 2 bases outside the gene matches. In nucleotides, the CDR3 is TGTGCCAGCAGCTTGCTGACAGGGGACGAGCAGTACTTC. This encodes CASSLLTGDEQYF.

This rearrangement joins TRBV30 to TRBJ2-7, with D tentatively TRBD1 (5 bases). The germline V gene encodes CDR1 GTSNPN and CDR2 SVGIG (reference sequence). The CDR3 has 12 residues. V shed 3 bases and J shed 3 bases, with 9 bases lying between them. The chain's CDR3 is CAWSDQGYEQYF. The CDR3, as DNA: TGTGCCTGGAGCGATCAGGGCTACGAGCAGTACTTC.

The J gene is TRBJ2-3, the V gene TRBV6-2 or TRBV6-3; TRBD1 matches 11 bases. The J segment lost 2 bases and the V segment lost 5 bases, leaving 15 bases of the junction unmatched. This CDR3 contains 19 residues. Per the germline V gene, CDR1 is MNHEY and CDR2 is SVGEGT. Here the CDR3 DNA reads TGTGCCAGCAGTCTTCCACCGCCGGGACAGGGGGGAGTCACAGATACGCAGTATTTT. As protein: CASSLPPPGQGGVTDTQYF.

The gene calls are TRBV28 and TRBJ1-3; 8 nucleotides match TRBD1. Germline lookup yields CDR1 MDHEN and CDR2 SYDVKM. V was clipped by 10 bases and J by 9 bases; unmatched bases: 8. The CDR3 consists of 12 residues. The DNA of the CDR3 is TGTGCCACCAACGGACAGGGAGGCACCATATATTTT. Protein: CATNGQGGTIYF.

V and J are TRBV5-1 and TRBJ1-2; D is ambiguous. The CDR3 is 15 amino acids. Trimming cost V 4 bases and J 1 base, with 14 bases left between them. The germline gives CDR1 SGHRS, CDR2 YFSETQ. The CDR3 spells CASSLGGIDNYGYTF. The CDR3, as DNA: TGCGCCAGCAGCCTGGGAGGGATTGATAACTATGGCTACACCTTC.

This chain uses TRBV6-5 with TRBJ2-1, with 8 bases fitting TRBD2. Germline-derived CDR1 and CDR2 are MNHEY and SVGAGI. The CDR3 contains 13 residues. J was trimmed by 9 bases and V by 8 bases; bases with no gene match: 9. CDR3 DNA: TGTGCCAGCGGTCGGGAGGGCCAAAGTGAGCAGTTCTTC. Residues: CASGREGQSEQFF.

The V call is TRBV7-2, the J call TRBJ2-3; D not resolved. This CDR3 is built from 13 residues. Trimming took 5 bases from V and 3 from J, leaving 9 bases between them. Germline lookup yields CDR1 SGHTA and CDR2 FQGNSA. The CDR3 region is CASSPSLTDTQYF. Here the CDR3 DNA reads TGTGCCAGCAGCCCGTCCCTTACAGATACGCAGTATTTT.

This sequence joins TRBV6-6 and TRBJ1-6; possibly TRBD1 for D (6 bases). The CDR3 covers 18 residues. With 5 bases removed from V and 7 bases from J, the gap between germline ends came to 24 bases. The V gene's germline CDR1 is MNHNY and CDR2 SVGAGI (reference sequence). CDR3 loop: CASSRSGDRPTLNSPLHF. The CDR3 nucleotides read TGTGCCAGCAGTCGCTCCGGCGACAGGCCGACGCTCAATTCACCCCTCCACTTT.

This clone showed up just once. This sequence joins TRBV2 and TRBJ2-5; tentative D call: TRBD2 (7 bases). The CDR3 is made up of 14 amino acids. The germline gives CDR1 SNHLY, CDR2 FYNNEI. Trimming pared 7 bases from V and 5 bases from J, leaving 17 bases between. The chain's CDR3 is CASTVGRGLETQYF. The CDR3 DNA reads as TGTGCCAGCACGGTAGGGCGGGGGCTGGAGACCCAGTACTTC.

The chain combines TRBV6-5 with TRBJ2-4, with unresolved D. With 7 bases removed from V and 1 base from J, the gap between germline ends came to 8 bases. This CDR3 has 13 amino acids. Germline values: CDR1 MNHEY, CDR2 SVGAGI. The CDR3 spells CASKPRAKNIQYF. The CDR3 bases are TGTGCCAGCAAACCTAGGGCCAAAAACATTCAGTACTTC.

This clone was counted once. As DNA, the CDR3 is TGTGCCAGCAGCCTCTCGAGAGGAACTAGCACAGATACGCAGTATTTT. Amino acids: CASSLSRGTSTDTQYF. The rearrangement joins TRBV27 to TRBJ2-3; D not certain. Looked up from germline, CDR1 is MNHEY and CDR2 is SMNVEV (reference sequence). The V and J ends lost 6 bases and 0 bases respectively, with 16 bases between them. The CDR3 loop spans 16 amino acids.